Presented here are 25 T cell receptor beta chains from one specimen sequenced in a study of CD8 T cells in Susac syndrome. Random hexamers served to reverse transcribe about 0.45 to 1 ug RNA. TCRdb analysed the immunoSEQ multiplex PCR reads with MiXCR anew, one entry per CDR3 protein. The sample yields about 120,000 distinct CDR3 sequences, 80% to 95% seen once. Specimen: CD8+ T cells from PBMCs. These receptors were collected from a human donor in good health.

The genes are TRBV3-1 and TRBJ2-6; D ambiguous. From germline, CDR1 is LGHDT and CDR2 YNNKEL (reference sequence). The CDR3 is made up of 15 amino acids. V was pared by 3 bases and J by 2 bases, with 8 bases between. The CDR3: CASSHVGTGANVLTF. The CDR3 DNA is TGTGCCAGCAGCCACGTAGGTACTGGGGCCAACGTCCTGACTTTC.

CDR3: CASSQVPSGDTNTGELFF. The CDR3 nucleotides read TGTGCCAGCAGCCAAGTCCCTAGCGGGGATACGAACACCGGGGAGCTGTTTTTT. The chain carries TRBV3-1 and TRBJ2-2; 9 nucleotides agree with TRBD2. Germline assignment: CDR1 LGHDT and CDR2 YNNKEL (reference sequence). The V gene end was trimmed by 1 base and the J gene end by 0 bases; junction bases not matched to a gene: 6. CDR3 length: 18 amino acids.

This clonotype was observed a single time. Written as DNA, the CDR3 is TGCGCCAGCAGCCAAGTGGCAGCCAGCTCCTACGAGCAGTACTTC. It is translated as CASSQVAASSYEQYF. The chain couples TRBV4-3 to TRBJ2-7; the D is unclear. CDR3 size: 15 residues. V lost 1 base and J 0 bases, leaving 10 bases between the germline ends. Germline values: CDR1 LGHNA, CDR2 YSLEER.

The chain recombines TRBV7-6 with TRBJ2-7, with D tentatively TRBD2 (6 bases). The CDR3 consists of 13 residues. V was shortened by 5 bases and J by 4 bases, with 12 bases between the two germline ends. Germline loops: CDR1 SGHVS, CDR2 FNYEAQ. CDR3 loop: CASSPSGGYEQYF. The CDR3 DNA reads as TGTGCCAGCAGCCCGAGTGGGGGGTACGAGCAGTACTTC.

The gene calls are TRBV5-1 and TRBJ2-7, with D tentatively TRBD1 or TRBD2 (5 bases each). The CDR3 is made up of 14 amino acids. Germline-derived CDR1 and CDR2 are SGHRS and YFSETQ. V was shortened by 0 bases and J by 1 base, with 8 bases between the two germline ends. DNA for the CDR3: TGCGCCAGCAGCTTGGAGGGACGGTCCTACGAGCAGTACTTC. This translates into CASSLEGRSYEQYF.

The chain couples TRBV7-3 to TRBJ1-2; D possibly corresponds to TRBD1 (6 bases). CDR1 is SGHTA and CDR2 is FQGTGA in the germline V gene. The CDR3 has 13 residues. V lost 0 bases to trimming and J lost 8 bases, with 10 bases between them. DNA of the CDR3: TGTGCCAGCAGCTTAACCACAGGGACGGGCTACACCTTC. Translation: CASSLTTGTGYTF. The complete variable domain, with remaining parts taken from reference TRBV7-3 and TRBJ1-2, reads GAGVSQTPSNKVTEKGKYVELRCDPISGHTALYWYRQSLGQGPEFLIYFQGTGAADDSGLPNDRFFAVRPEGSVSTLKIQRTERGDSAVYLCASSLTTGTGYTFGSGTRLTVV.

This sequence joins TRBV12-3 or TRBV12-4 and TRBJ1-2, with D uncertain. The V and J ends lost 3 bases and 4 bases respectively, with 12 bases between them. This CDR3 spans 14 amino acids. CDR3 DNA: TGTGCCAGCAGTTTTGGACCGTCTGGCTATGGCTACACCTTC. Its translation is CASSFGPSGYGYTF.

The J gene is TRBJ1-1, the V gene TRBV25-1; D remains unclear. Germline CDR1 is MGHDK and CDR2 is SYGVNS. The CDR3 contains 15 residues. V lost 2 bases, J lost 1 base, and 11 bases lay in between. The CDR3 spells CASSELAGGNTEAFF. CDR3 in DNA: TGTGCCAGCAGTGAACTGGCAGGAGGGAACACTGAAGCTTTCTTT.

The rearrangement uses TRBV30 and TRBJ1-5; D call uncertain. The CDR3 is 14 residues long. Between the trimmed V and J ends, which lost 1 base and 5 bases, there was a span of 12 bases. The germline CDR1 and CDR2 sequences are GTSNPN and SVGIG (reference sequence). The CDR3 loop reads CAWSAKGLYQPQHF. As DNA, the CDR3 is TGTGCCTGGAGTGCAAAAGGGCTGTATCAGCCCCAGCATTTT.

The J gene is TRBJ1-1, the V gene TRBV27, with D possibly TRBD1 on 5 matching bases. The CDR3 is made up of 14 amino acids. Deletions cut 7 bases from V and 1 base from J, with 13 bases between. Germline V gives CDR1 MNHEY, CDR2 SMNVEV (reference sequence). CDR3 loop: CASTSRQGNTEAFF. The CDR3 DNA reads as TGTGCCAGCACGTCCAGGCAGGGGAACACTGAAGCTTTCTTT.

This rearrangement joins TRBV5-1 to TRBJ2-1; D ambiguous. V was trimmed by 4 bases and J by 10 bases, leaving 15 bases between them. CDR1 and CDR2 (germline): SGHRS, YFSETQ. The CDR3 loop spans 13 amino acids. CDR3 amino acids: CASSLRHGLEQFF. The CDR3 DNA follows: TGCGCCAGCAGCCTTAGACATGGGTTGGAGCAGTTCTTC.

This rearrangement joins TRBV12-3 or TRBV12-4 to TRBJ2-1, with D unclear. There are 12 residues in the CDR3. V was trimmed by 3 bases and J by 5 bases, leaving 5 bases between them. This CDR3 reads CASSFFDNEQFF. The CDR3, as DNA: TGTGCCAGCAGTTTCTTCGACAATGAGCAGTTCTTC.

The J gene is TRBJ1-5, the V gene TRBV2, with D tentatively TRBD1 (5 bases). Trimming shortened V by 2 bases and J by 4 bases, and 9 bases separated the two germline ends. This CDR3 is built from 14 residues. In germline, CDR1 is SNHLY, CDR2 FYNNEI. The CDR3 DNA sequence: TGTGCCAGCAGTGAATCAGGGAGGAATCAGCCCCAGCATTTT. Translated, it gives CASSESGRNQPQHF.

The chain uses TRBV5-1 and TRBJ2-2; the D gene is possibly TRBD1 (6 bases). Deletions cut 4 bases from V and 4 bases from J, with 14 bases between. Germline lookup yields CDR1 SGHRS and CDR2 YFSETQ. The CDR3 is made up of 15 amino acids. CDR3 loop: CASSPIGQLTGELFF. The CDR3 region has the DNA TGCGCCAGCAGCCCCATCGGACAGCTCACCGGGGAGCTGTTTTTT.

V usage is TRBV6-6 and J usage is TRBJ1-6; 7 bases match TRBD1. V shed 2 bases and J 10 bases; nucleotides not matched to a gene: 5. The CDR3 contains 14 residues. Germline V gene sequence: CDR1 MNHNY, CDR2 SVGAGI (reference sequence). The CDR3 region has the DNA TGTGCCAGCAGTTACGACAGGGTGGACTCACCCCTCCACTTT. It specifies CASSYDRVDSPLHF.

For the CDR3, the DNA is TGTGCCAGCAGTGCGGACAGGGTTAGCCAGCCCCAGCATTTT. This encodes CASSADRVSQPQHF. The J gene is TRBJ1-5, the V gene TRBV6-2 or TRBV6-3; TRBD1 aligns across 8 bases. The CDR3 is made up of 14 amino acids. V was pared by 5 bases and J by 7 bases, with 7 bases of the junction left unmatched. The germline gives CDR1 MNHEY, CDR2 SVGEGT.

The J gene is TRBJ2-5, the V gene TRBV7-2; D remains ambiguous. Germline V gene data show CDR1 as SGHTA and CDR2 as FQGNSA. V was cut by 1 base and J by 4 bases, with 7 bases left in between. The CDR3 loop spans 13 amino acids. CDR3 sequence: CASSLGYRETQYF. CDR3 bases: TGTGCCAGCAGCTTAGGGTATCGAGAGACCCAGTACTTC.

This rearrangement joins TRBV7-9 to TRBJ1-1; D might be TRBD1 (6 bases). V was shortened by 5 bases and J by 4 bases, with 17 bases between the two germline ends. The CDR3 consists of 15 residues. CDR1 and CDR2 (germline): SEHNR, FQNEAQ (reference sequence). The chain's CDR3 is CASSVATGWSTEAFF. CDR3 nucleotide sequence: TGTGCCAGCAGCGTCGCAACAGGGTGGAGCACTGAAGCTTTCTTT. Variable domain in full (rest from reference TRBV7-9 and TRBJ1-1): DTGVSQNPRHKITKRGQNVTFRCDPISEHNRLYWYRQTLGQGPEFLTYFQNEAQLEKSRLLSDRFSAERPKGSFSTLEIQRTEQGDSAMYLCASSVATGWSTEAFFGQGTRLTVV.

The chain is built from TRBV5-1 and TRBJ1-1; D is perhaps TRBD1 (5 bases). Trimming cost V 0 bases and J 3 bases, with 9 bases left between them. The germline gives CDR1 SGHRS, CDR2 YFSETQ. The CDR3 is 14 amino acids. The CDR3 protein is CASSLERRDTEAFF. As DNA, the CDR3 is TGCGCCAGCAGCTTGGAACGCAGGGACACTGAAGCTTTCTTT.

The chain recombines TRBV3-1 with TRBJ2-7; weak D call: TRBD1 (6 bases). The ends were cut back, 4 bases at V and 6 bases at J, with 16 bases in the middle. Germline assignment: CDR1 LGHDT and CDR2 YNNKEL (reference sequence). CDR3 length equals 14 residues. In DNA, the CDR3 is TGTGCCAGCAGCCCTTTCCGGGACATCGGCGAGCAGTACTTC. Protein sequence: CASSPFRDIGEQYF.

In this sample, this clonotype turned up a few times. The chain employs TRBV19 and TRBJ1-1; no clear D gene. The CDR3 is 12 residues long. Looked up from germline, CDR1 is LNHDA and CDR2 is SQIVND (reference sequence). Trimming took off 5 bases at V and 4 bases at J, with 8 bases between the two ends. The CDR3 region has the DNA TGTGCCAGTAGTTTCCTAGGCACTGAAGCTTTCTTT. It translates to CASSFLGTEAFF.

The rearrangement joins TRBV27 to TRBJ1-2; the match to TRBD1 covers 9 bases. Looked up from germline, CDR1 is MNHEY and CDR2 is SMNVEV (reference sequence). The CDR3 extends over 16 amino acids. V lost 0 bases, J lost 9 bases, and 11 bases stayed unmatched. In DNA, the CDR3 is TGTGCCAGCAGTTTATCCGGGCGGACAGGGGAGATACGCTACACCTTC. Protein sequence: CASSLSGRTGEIRYTF.

The chain is built from TRBV3-1 and TRBJ2-3; 13 bases map to TRBD2. This CDR3 has 18 amino acids. CDR1 and CDR2 from the germline V gene are LGHDT and YNNKEL (reference sequence). Losses at the gene ends were 1 base for V and 7 bases for J; bases not matched to a gene: 11. The CDR3 spells CASSQVGGTSGITNTQYF. In DNA form, the CDR3 reads TGTGCCAGCAGCCAAGTAGGGGGGACTAGCGGGATTACGAATACGCAGTATTTT.

The rearrangement joins TRBV23-1 to TRBJ2-7; tentatively, D is TRBD2 (5 bases). TRBV23-1 is marked as an open reading frame, function uncertain. V was shortened by 0 bases and J by 2 bases, with 14 bases between the two germline ends. The CDR3 is 16 amino acids. CDR3 nucleotides: TGCGCCAGCAGTCAATCGAGGGAACATCGAACCTACGAGCAGTACTTC. Protein product: CASSQSREHRTYEQYF.

The CDR3 reads CASRGLSRATEAFF. The CDR3 bases are TGTGCCAGTAGAGGGCTGAGCAGGGCCACTGAAGCTTTCTTT. The chain uses TRBV19 and TRBJ1-1, with D perhaps matching TRBD1 (5 bases). There are 14 residues in the CDR3. Germline CDR1 and CDR2: LNHDA and SQIVND (reference sequence). V was clipped by 6 bases and J by 4 bases, with 15 bases between them.